Only one count was recorded for the clone carrying this T cell receptor beta chain. Its target is unknown. These data originate in a study of T cell responses to AZD1222 COVID-19 vaccine. Study as a whole: Second-dose intervals of approximately 4 or approximately 12 weeks were pooled. Study-level points and caveats: Reportedly, nearly half of unique spike TCRs recognized epitopes outside B.1.351/B.1.1.7 mutations.

Measured with immunoSEQ multiplex PCR; TCRdb has only the in-frame clones, and not every one. The sample includes fewer than 110,000 clones, roughly 89% of them seen just once. From germline, CDR1 is MNHEY and CDR2 SMNVEV (reference sequence). J lost 6 bases, V lost 6 bases, and 14 bases had no gene match. The CDR3 sequence is 16 residues long. V and J are TRBV27 and TRBJ1-1; 9 bases map to TRBD1. Here the sequenced sample was peripheral blood, taken on day 0 of AZD1222 vaccination. The TCR sequence derives from an adult in good health. The CDR3 is CASSPWGPQGASEAFF. Written as DNA, the CDR3 is TGTGCCAGCAGCCCTTGGGGCCCACAGGGGGCCTCTGAAGCTTTCTTT.